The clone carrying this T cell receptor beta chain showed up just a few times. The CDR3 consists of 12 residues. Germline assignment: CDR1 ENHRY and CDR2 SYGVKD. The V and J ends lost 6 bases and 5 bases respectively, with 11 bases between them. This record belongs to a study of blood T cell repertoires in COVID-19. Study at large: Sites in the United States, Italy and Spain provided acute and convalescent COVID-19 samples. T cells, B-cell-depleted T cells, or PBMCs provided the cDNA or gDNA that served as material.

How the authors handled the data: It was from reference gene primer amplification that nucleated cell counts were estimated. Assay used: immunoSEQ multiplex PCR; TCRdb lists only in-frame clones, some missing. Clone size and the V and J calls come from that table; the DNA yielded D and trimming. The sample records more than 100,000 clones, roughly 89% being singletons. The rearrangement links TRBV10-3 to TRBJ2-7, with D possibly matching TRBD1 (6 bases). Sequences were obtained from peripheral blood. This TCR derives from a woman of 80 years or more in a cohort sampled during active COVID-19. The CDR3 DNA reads TGTGCCATCAGCTCAGGGGTGGACGAGCAGTACTTC. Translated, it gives CAISSGVDEQYF.